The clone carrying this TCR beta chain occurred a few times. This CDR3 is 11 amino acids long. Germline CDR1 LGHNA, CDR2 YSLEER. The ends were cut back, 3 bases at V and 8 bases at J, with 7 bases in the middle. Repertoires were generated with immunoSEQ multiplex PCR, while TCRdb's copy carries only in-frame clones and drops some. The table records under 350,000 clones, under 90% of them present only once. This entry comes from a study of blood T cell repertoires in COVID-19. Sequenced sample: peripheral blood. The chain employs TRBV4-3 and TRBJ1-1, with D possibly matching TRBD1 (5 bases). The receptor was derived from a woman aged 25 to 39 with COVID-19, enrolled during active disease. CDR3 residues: CASSHTGEAFF. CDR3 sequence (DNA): TGCGCCAGCAGCCATACAGGAGAAGCTTTCTTT.